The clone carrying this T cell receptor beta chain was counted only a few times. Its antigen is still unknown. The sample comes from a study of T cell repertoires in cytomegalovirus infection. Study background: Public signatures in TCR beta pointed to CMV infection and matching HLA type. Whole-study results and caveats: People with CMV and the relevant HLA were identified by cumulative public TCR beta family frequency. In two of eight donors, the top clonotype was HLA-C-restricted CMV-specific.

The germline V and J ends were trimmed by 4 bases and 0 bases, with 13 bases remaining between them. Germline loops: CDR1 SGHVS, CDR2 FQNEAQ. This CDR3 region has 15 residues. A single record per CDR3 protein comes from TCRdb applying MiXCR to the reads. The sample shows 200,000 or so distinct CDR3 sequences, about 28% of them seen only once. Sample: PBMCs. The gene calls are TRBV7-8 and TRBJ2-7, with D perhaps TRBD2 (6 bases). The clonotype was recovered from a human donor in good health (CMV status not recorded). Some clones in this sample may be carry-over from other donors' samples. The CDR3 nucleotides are TGTGCCAGCAGCTCCCGGGACGGGGGCTCCTACGAGCAGTACTTC. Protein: CASSSRDGGSYEQYF.